These T cell receptor beta chains were read from a single sample in a study of blood T cells in healthy people across ages. TCRdb redid the calling of the 5' RACE reads with MiXCR, one entry per CDR3 protein. The sample records about 940,000 distinct CDR3 sequences, around 49% being singletons. Sequencing input: blood. The receptors were gathered from a man aged 25-45 years in good health. The CDR3 runs from the conserved cysteine through the conserved F or W. D genes are given only for firm matches. Clone size appears in some rows only: once, few, many, or a class for an expanded clone.

v_call	d_call	clone_size	j_call	cdr3_aa	cdr3_nt
TRBV7-2	NA	many	TRBJ2-3	CASNDRTDTQYF	TGTGCCAGCAATGACAGAACAGATACGCAGTATTTT
TRBV29-1	NA	few	TRBJ2-7	CSVEKDSSYEQYF	TGCAGCGTTGAAAAGGACAGCTCCTACGAGCAGTACTTC
TRBV4-1	TRBD1	few	TRBJ2-7	CASSRLGQGATEQYF	TGCGCCAGCAGCCGGTTAGGACAGGGGGCTACCGAGCAGTACTTC
TRBV7-2	NA	NA	TRBJ2-1	CASLPSGYEQFF	TGTGCCAGCCTGCCCTCAGGGTATGAGCAGTTCTTC
TRBV20-1	NA	few	TRBJ2-7	CSARDAQSYEQYF	TGCAGTGCTAGAGACGCACAGAGCTACGAGCAGTACTTC
TRBV12-3/TRBV12-4	NA	NA	TRBJ1-2	CASSSPDRPTVHGYTF	TGTGCCAGCAGTTCCCCCGACAGACCTACCGTCCATGGCTACACCTTC
TRBV12-3/TRBV12-4	NA	once	TRBJ1-5	CASSLGQERHF	TGTGCCAGCAGTTTAGGGCAAGAGAGGCATTTT
TRBV20-1	TRBD1	few	TRBJ1-1	CSAKKQGTEAFF	TGCAGTGCTAAAAAACAGGGGACTGAAGCTTTCTTT
TRBV7-2	NA	few	TRBJ1-2	CASSLVELRGYTF	TGTGCCAGCAGCTTAGTCGAGTTACGGGGCTACACCTTC
TRBV4-1	TRBD1	NA	TRBJ2-3	CASSHGQGYTDTQYF	TGCGCCAGCAGCCACGGACAGGGATACACAGATACGCAGTATTTT
TRBV4-3	TRBD1	NA	TRBJ1-2	CASTQDRGLHYGYTF	TGCGCCAGTACTCAGGACAGGGGGCTTCACTATGGCTACACCTTC
TRBV5-4	NA	NA	TRBJ2-3	CASSKPGQSTDTQYF	TGTGCCAGCAGCAAGCCGGGACAAAGCACAGATACGCAGTATTTT
TRBV7-6	NA	NA	TRBJ1-5	CASSLAGGERNQPQHF	TGTGCCAGCAGCTTAGCGGGGGGCGAACGTAATCAGCCCCAGCATTTT
TRBV25-1	TRBD2	NA	TRBJ2-7	CASEGLAGYEQYF	TGTGCCAGCGAGGGACTAGCGGGGTACGAGCAGTACTTC
TRBV7-2	NA	NA	TRBJ1-5	CASSLGRGRQPQHF	TGTGCCAGCAGCCTCGGGCGGGGAAGGCAGCCCCAGCATTTT
TRBV7-6	NA	NA	TRBJ1-5	CASSLLVGDSNQPQHF	TGTGCCAGCAGCTTATTAGTAGGAGATAGCAATCAGCCCCAGCATTTT
TRBV15	NA	few	TRBJ2-5	CATSGTVRTQYF	TGTGCCACCAGCGGGACTGTTCGGACCCAGTACTTC
TRBV9	NA	NA	TRBJ2-3	CASSVEPSPSGTQYF	TGTGCCAGCAGCGTAGAGCCTAGTCCCTCAGGTACGCAGTATTTT
TRBV9	NA	NA	TRBJ2-1	CASSVGIISYNEQFF	TGTGCCAGCAGCGTAGGGATTATTTCATACAATGAGCAGTTCTTC
TRBV7-9	NA	NA	TRBJ1-6	CASSLERSPLHF	TGTGCCAGCAGCTTAGAGCGTTCACCCCTCCACTTT
TRBV19	TRBD2	NA	TRBJ2-3	CASSLGSGGAISQYF	TGTGCCAGTAGTCTCGGGAGCGGGGGGGCCATCTCGCAGTATTTT
TRBV7-9	NA	NA	TRBJ2-5	CASSLVGSGQETQYF	TGTGCCAGCAGCTTAGTCGGGTCAGGGCAAGAGACCCAGTACTTC